This T cell receptor beta chain came from a study of T cell responses to AZD1222 COVID-19 vaccine. Study-wide results and limits: After the peak T cell response, and only then, were repertoires sampled. Only 5 or 6 AZD1222 recipients tested seropositive at baseline. Nearly half of spike-specific TCRs reportedly go after variant regions that carry no mutations. The donors showed a predominance of white British ancestry and of females, with possible underestimation of clonal diversity.

The repertoire was sequenced with immunoSEQ multiplex PCR; TCRdb's copy has only in-frame clones and lacks some. The table includes roughly 150,000 clones, approximately 94% detected once. Details on this clone: The antigen is not known.

Germline V lookup: CDR1 SGHRS, CDR2 YFSETQ. The V end lost 1 base, the J end lost 4 bases, and 9 bases lay between the germline ends. The CDR3 length is 13 residues. This clonotype was obtained from an adult who received the AZD1222 COVID-19 vaccine. The source was peripheral blood, collected 28 days after the second AZD1222 dose. V usage is TRBV5-1 and J usage is TRBJ2-7, with D possibly TRBD1 on 5 matching bases. CDR3: CASSLRGRYEQYF. The CDR3 region has the DNA TGCGCCAGCAGCTTGAGGGGCCGATACGAGCAGTACTTC.